Below are 3 T cell receptor beta chains sequenced from a single sample in a study of follicular helper T cells after annual influenza vaccination. This table comes from immunoSEQ multiplex PCR, and its TCRdb copy is limited to in-frame clones, with some not included. The table shows 4,000 to 5,500 clones, with 83% occurring only once. Time point: 2015-2016 season, 7 days after influenza vaccination. Sequenced here: CXCR5+ CD38- circulating T follicular helper cells from blood, sampled 7 days after influenza vaccination. Sample subset: circulating Tfh, non-naive CD4+CXCR5+PD-1+ (ICOS+CD38+ or ICOS-CD38-). These receptors were obtained from an adult who received the influenza vaccine.

This clone was detected only a few times. The CDR3 reads CASSNQGQVYGGYTF. In nucleotides, the CDR3 is TGTGCCAGCAGTAACCAGGGACAGGTTTATGGAGGCTACACCTTC. This chain uses TRBV7-8 with TRBJ1-2; 8 bases are shared with TRBD1. J lost 8 bases, V lost 6 bases, and 14 bases had no gene match. CDR1 is SGHVS and CDR2 is FQNEAQ in the germline V gene. This CDR3 contains 15 residues. The variable domain in full, with the rest retrieved from reference TRBV7-8 and TRBJ1-2, is GAGVSQSPRYKVAKRGQDVALRCDPISGHVSLFWYQQALGQGPEFLTYFQNEAQLDKSGLPSDRFFAERPEGSVSTLKIQRTQQEDSAVYLCASSNQGQVYGGYTFGSGTRLTVV.

The chain recombines TRBV7-8 with TRBJ2-1; a weak D match, TRBD1 (6 bases). Deletions cut 2 bases from V and 5 bases from J, with 16 bases between. The V gene's germline CDR1 is SGHVS and CDR2 FQNEAQ. CDR3 length: 16 residues. CDR3 loop: CASSLRATGTHNEQFF. As DNA, the CDR3 is TGTGCCAGCAGCTTAAGGGCAACAGGGACCCACAATGAGCAGTTCTTC.

The chain uses TRBV5-1 and TRBJ1-1; D is uncertain. This CDR3 region has 13 residues. Looked up from germline, CDR1 is SGHRS and CDR2 is YFSETQ. Trimming left V 6 bases short and J 5 bases short, with 14 bases between. CDR3 amino acids: CASTIREGTEAFF. The DNA of the CDR3 is TGCGCCAGCACAATCCGGGAAGGTACTGAAGCTTTCTTT.